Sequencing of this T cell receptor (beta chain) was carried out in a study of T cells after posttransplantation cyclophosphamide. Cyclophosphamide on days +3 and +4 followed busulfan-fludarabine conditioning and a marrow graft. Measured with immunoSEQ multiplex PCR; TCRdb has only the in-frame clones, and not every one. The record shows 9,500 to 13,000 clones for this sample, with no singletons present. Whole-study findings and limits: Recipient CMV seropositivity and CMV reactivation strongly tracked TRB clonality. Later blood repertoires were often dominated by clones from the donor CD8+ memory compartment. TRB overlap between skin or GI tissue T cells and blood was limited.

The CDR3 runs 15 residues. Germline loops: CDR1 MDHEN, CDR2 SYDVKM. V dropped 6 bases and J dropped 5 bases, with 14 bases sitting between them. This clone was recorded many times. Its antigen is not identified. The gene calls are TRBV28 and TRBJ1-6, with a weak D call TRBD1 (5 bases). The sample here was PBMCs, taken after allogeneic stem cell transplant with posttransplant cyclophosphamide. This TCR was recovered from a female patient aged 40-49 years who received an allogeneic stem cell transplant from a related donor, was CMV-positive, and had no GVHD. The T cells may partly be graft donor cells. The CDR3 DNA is TGTGCCAGCAGGGGGGGACTTGGCGATAATTCACCCCTCCACTTT. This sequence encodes CASRGGLGDNSPLHF.